This record covers a single TCR beta chain. Its antigen target is currently unknown. No base-level quality is on record; no much larger clone is a single base apart. The CDR3, cysteine through phenylalanine, is 13 amino acids long. The DNA shown is the 39-base CDR3, in frame from base 1. Cut back by 1 base and 2 bases, the V and J ends lie 5 bases apart. Taken from the germline V gene, the CDR1 and CDR2 loops are LGHNT and FRNRAP. The immunoSEQ Assay was used to sequence TCRbeta CDR3 regions. After extraction, genomic DNA underwent amplification by bias-controlled multiplex PCR, followed by high-throughput sequencing. The authors' analysis ran thus. To quantify the absolute abundance of every unique TCRbeta CDR3 region, sequences were collapsed and filtered. T cell fraction was estimated by normalizing TCRbeta template counts to usable DNA, which was measured by amplifying reference genes present in all nucleated cells. Repertoire TCRs were annotated as SARS-CoV-2-specific by exact matching of V gene, CDR3 amino acid sequence and J gene to a known reactive TCR set. MIRA supplied the reference SARS-CoV-2 TCR set, which was filtered for enrichment in COVID-19-positive ImmuneCODE repertoires so that public or cross-reactive TCRs were removed. Using the MIRA antigens, annotated TCRs were further analysed by specific ORF or by position within an ORF. Breadth was defined as the number of annotated unique rearrangements divided by the total number of unique productive rearrangements, and depth was defined as the summed frequency of the annotated unique rearrangements. Group comparisons of TCR breadth used two-sided Wilcoxon rank-sum tests. Here the immuneACCESS table is served through TCRdb, limited to in-frame sequences with V and J called. Missing clones are a known gap in these copies; in checked studies unresolved V genes cover under half, and the rest lacks a known reason. That table is the source of V, J and clone size, and D and trimming were worked out from the DNA. This sample lists around 450,000 clones; about 91% were detected once. About 2.5% of the sample is taken by the ten largest.

The data were obtained in a study of Ad26.COV2.S vaccination and SARS-CoV-2 variants (dated by TCRdb to the early 2020s). About the study as a whole: Vaccine-arm donors were drawn from COV1001, a multicentre, randomized, double-blind, placebo-controlled phase I-IIa trial of Ad26.COV2.S in healthy adults. Ad26.COV2.S was given intramuscularly at 5x10^10 or 1x10^11 viral particles, as a single shot or as two shots 56 days apart. TCRbeta repertoire sequencing was used to assess the specificity and breadth of SARS-CoV-2-reactive T cell receptors after Ad26.COV2.S vaccination. A total of about 30 samples were included in the TCR-sequenced set, comprising about 20 Ad26.COV2.S vaccine recipients, 5 placebo recipients and 8 SARS-CoV-2 convalescent individuals. Participants in the trial were split at random into five groups of five each, receiving low-dose or high-dose Ad26.COV2.S once or twice, or else placebo on both occasions. Investigators did not know the trial group allocation while performing experiments and assessing outcomes. Beyond this particular receptor, the publication reports: It was noted by the authors that total T cell responses may have been underestimated by the TCR breadth and depth analyses. Vaccine and placebo recipients had comparable non-spike TCR breadth, which fits with the vaccine containing only spike. After vaccination, substantial breadth of spike-specific CD8+ and CD4+ T cell responses was reported. The study was not powered for comparison of responses between vaccine doses or regimens. Spike-specific TCR breadth was higher in Ad26.COV2.S recipients than in placebo recipients (P = 0.0014).

The sample's treatment or condition, from its label and the paper: 15 to 20 received Ad26.COV2.S at low or high dose, single or two shots; 5 received placebo; per-sample allocation not given. For vaccine and placebo recipients, the sequenced repertoires came from samples collected on day 63 after the first injection. In Cohort 1b, 25 adults aged 18-55 years were enrolled at a single site in Boston, USA, between 29 July and 7 August 2020. Ad26.COV2.S consisted of a replication-incompetent adenovirus type 26 vector by which a prefusion-stabilized SARS-CoV-2 spike protein from the original Wuhan strain was expressed.

The sample consisted of peripheral blood, taken in a trial of Ad26.COV2.S vaccine versus placebo. The chain uses TRBV12-5 and TRBJ2-5, with the D gene not clear enough to name. The clonotype originates from a person aged 18-60 years who received the Ad26.COV2.S COVID-19 vaccine or a placebo. The DNA sequence is as follows: TGTGCTAGTGGTTTGGGCCCGCAAGAGACCCAGTACTTC. Translated, it gives CASGLGPQETQYF.